This T cell receptor beta chain was sequenced for a study of regulatory T cells in long-lasting Graves disease. Time point indicated: newly diagnosed GD, antithyroid drugs for less than 3 months. The authors made the TCR library using RNA they extracted from PBMCs. Many counts were recorded for this clonotype. The ends were cut back, 4 bases at V and 5 bases at J, with 17 bases in the middle. Germline V CDR1 and CDR2: SQVTM, ANQGSEA. This CDR3 spans 14 amino acids. The authors built TCR beta libraries using iRepertoire HTBI primers and Arm-PCR of CDR3 regions. TCRdb reprocessed the multiplex PCR reads with MiXCR, giving one entry per CDR3 protein. Here the sample spans about 560,000 distinct CDR3 sequences, around 15% being singletons. This same sample was also taken into another study, of T cells in Graves' hyperthyroidism and ophthalmopathy.

This receptor was identified in a young man with Graves disease. The chain uses TRBV29-1 and TRBJ1-1; no definite D call. Sequenced here: peripheral blood mononuclear cells (PBMCs), sampled at new diagnosis, from a patient treated with antithyroid drugs. The CDR3 here is CSVVDSSLGTEAFF. The CDR3, as DNA: TGCAGCGTTGTGGACTCATCTCTGGGGACTGAAGCTTTCTTT.